The rows below give T cell receptor beta chains drawn from one sample of a study of OX40 agonist ivuxolimab in advanced cancers. Here immunoSEQ multiplex PCR was the method, and the copy in TCRdb shows in-frame clones only, minus some. The data contain around 19,000 clones, 70% to 75% of them singletons. The starting material was CD4+ or CD8+ T cells sorted from blood, obtained in a trial of the OX40 agonist ivuxolimab. These receptors all come from an adult with an advanced solid tumor such as melanoma, head and neck, liver or kidney cancer. Both conserved end residues are part of each CDR3. Each record gives: V gene, D gene, J gene, clone size, CDR3 protein, CDR3 DNA. The D gene is left open where the match is weak. Rows may omit the clone size; those that give it use once, few, many or a size class.

V gene: TRBV30; D gene: TRBD1; J gene: TRBJ1-4; clone size: many; CDR3 protein: CAWKQGVAPNEKLFF; CDR3 DNA: TGTGCCTGGAAGCAGGGGGTTGCACCTAATGAAAAACTGTTTTTT
V gene: TRBV28; D gene: TRBD2; J gene: TRBJ2-1; clone size: NA; CDR3 protein: CASSSPRTSGIYNEQFF; CDR3 DNA: TGTGCCAGCAGTTCCCCCCGGACTAGCGGGATTTACAATGAGCAGTTCTTC
V gene: TRBV5-6; D gene: NA; J gene: TRBJ2-7; clone size: NA; CDR3 protein: CASNRIEGLGRDEQYF; CDR3 DNA: TGTGCCAGCAACCGGATAGAAGGACTCGGGCGGGACGAGCAGTACTTC
V gene: TRBV28; D gene: TRBD2; J gene: TRBJ2-7; clone size: medium-sized; CDR3 protein: CASSFYGGSYEQYF; CDR3 DNA: TGTGCCAGCAGTTTTTACGGGGGGTCCTACGAGCAGTACTTC
V gene: TRBV19; D gene: TRBD2; J gene: TRBJ2-1; clone size: NA; CDR3 protein: CASSVVGGTESNEQFF; CDR3 DNA: TGTGCCAGTAGTGTGGTGGGGGGGACGGAGAGCAATGAGCAGTTCTTC
V gene: TRBV29-1; D gene: NA; J gene: TRBJ1-1; clone size: NA; CDR3 protein: CSVGVNTEAFF; CDR3 DNA: TGCAGCGTTGGGGTGAACACTGAAGCTTTCTTT
V gene: TRBV27; D gene: NA; J gene: TRBJ2-5; clone size: NA; CDR3 protein: CASSLWGGLSIETQYF; CDR3 DNA: TGTGCCAGCAGTTTATGGGGCGGGTTATCCATAGAGACCCAGTACTTC
V gene: TRBV4-1; D gene: NA; J gene: TRBJ1-5; clone size: NA; CDR3 protein: CASSHNSGGYQPQHF; CDR3 DNA: TGCGCCAGCAGCCACAACTCGGGGGGCTATCAGCCCCAGCATTTT
V gene: TRBV19; D gene: NA; J gene: TRBJ2-5; clone size: NA; CDR3 protein: CASSIGHQETQYF; CDR3 DNA: TGTGCCAGTAGTATAGGTCACCAAGAGACCCAGTACTTC
V gene: TRBV15; D gene: NA; J gene: TRBJ1-1; clone size: NA; CDR3 protein: CATSEDDPPGANTEAFF; CDR3 DNA: TGTGCCACCAGCGAAGATGACCCCCCGGGGGCGAACACTGAAGCTTTCTTT
V gene: TRBV5-5; D gene: TRBD1; J gene: TRBJ1-4; clone size: NA; CDR3 protein: CASSPMGQGGTNEKLFF; CDR3 DNA: TGTGCCAGCAGCCCTATGGGACAGGGGGGGACTAATGAAAAACTGTTTTTT
V gene: TRBV5-6; D gene: NA; J gene: TRBJ1-1; clone size: NA; CDR3 protein: CASSLEGHLGDTEAFF; CDR3 DNA: TGTGCCAGCAGCTTGGAGGGACACCTAGGGGACACTGAAGCTTTCTTT
V gene: TRBV5-4; D gene: TRBD2; J gene: TRBJ2-7; clone size: NA; CDR3 protein: CASSSGLAGEQYF; CDR3 DNA: TGTGCCAGCAGCTCGGGACTAGCGGGCGAGCAGTACTTC
V gene: TRBV7-9; D gene: TRBD1; J gene: TRBJ1-2; clone size: NA; CDR3 protein: CASSSNPGQKNYGYTF; CDR3 DNA: TGTGCCAGCTCCTCTAATCCGGGACAGAAAAACTATGGCTACACCTTC
V gene: TRBV19; D gene: NA; J gene: TRBJ1-2; clone size: NA; CDR3 protein: CASSISILYGYTF; CDR3 DNA: TGTGCCAGTAGTATCAGTATCCTCTATGGCTACACCTTC
V gene: TRBV13; D gene: NA; J gene: TRBJ2-3; clone size: once; CDR3 protein: CASSAKSTDTQYF; CDR3 DNA: TGTGCCAGCAGCGCTAAGAGCACAGATACGCAGTATTTT
V gene: TRBV16; D gene: NA; J gene: TRBJ1-1; clone size: NA; CDR3 protein: CASTPWENTEAFF; CDR3 DNA: TGTGCCAGCACCCCCTGGGAGAACACTGAAGCTTTCTTT
V gene: TRBV6-5; D gene: TRBD2; J gene: TRBJ2-3; clone size: NA; CDR3 protein: CASIGTSGGEDTQYF; CDR3 DNA: TGTGCCAGCATTGGGACTAGCGGGGGGGAAGATACGCAGTATTTT
V gene: TRBV6-6; D gene: NA; J gene: TRBJ1-1; clone size: NA; CDR3 protein: CASGGYTEAFF; CDR3 DNA: TGTGCCAGCGGGGGGTACACTGAAGCTTTCTTT
V gene: TRBV9; D gene: NA; J gene: TRBJ2-1; clone size: NA; CDR3 protein: CASSDPQEPPYNEQFF; CDR3 DNA: TGTGCCAGCAGCGATCCCCAGGAACCTCCGTACAATGAGCAGTTCTTC
V gene: TRBV6-5; D gene: NA; J gene: TRBJ2-1; clone size: once; CDR3 protein: CASSYVAGGNNEQFF; CDR3 DNA: TGTGCCAGCAGTTACGTGGCAGGGGGGAACAATGAGCAGTTCTTC
V gene: TRBV14; D gene: NA; J gene: TRBJ1-2; clone size: NA; CDR3 protein: CASSSYLWGYTF; CDR3 DNA: TGTGCCAGCAGCAGTTATTTGTGGGGCTACACCTTC
V gene: TRBV5-1; D gene: NA; J gene: TRBJ2-5; clone size: NA; CDR3 protein: CASSLGVAVQETQYF; CDR3 DNA: TGCGCCAGCAGCTTGGGAGTAGCGGTACAAGAGACCCAGTACTTC
V gene: TRBV6-5; D gene: NA; J gene: TRBJ2-7; clone size: NA; CDR3 protein: CASRRDFPYEQYF; CDR3 DNA: TGTGCCAGCAGACGGGACTTCCCGTACGAGCAGTACTTC
V gene: TRBV28; D gene: NA; J gene: TRBJ1-1; clone size: NA; CDR3 protein: CASTHQATGLHTEAFF; CDR3 DNA: TGTGCCAGCACCCATCAAGCGACGGGACTCCACACTGAAGCTTTCTTT
V gene: TRBV28; D gene: NA; J gene: TRBJ1-2; clone size: NA; CDR3 protein: CASSPGLSGYTF; CDR3 DNA: TGTGCCAGCAGTCCTGGCCTGTCCGGCTACACCTTC
V gene: TRBV6-5; D gene: TRBD1; J gene: TRBJ2-7; clone size: NA; CDR3 protein: CASSSETGAYEQYF; CDR3 DNA: TGTGCCAGCAGTTCAGAGACAGGGGCCTACGAGCAGTACTTC
V gene: TRBV9; D gene: TRBD1; J gene: TRBJ1-2; clone size: once; CDR3 protein: CASSVGSGTGGQSYGYTF; CDR3 DNA: TGTGCCAGCAGCGTAGGGTCCGGGACAGGGGGCCAGAGCTATGGCTACACCTTC
V gene: TRBV27; D gene: NA; J gene: TRBJ1-4; clone size: NA; CDR3 protein: CASSDQAPTNEKLFF; CDR3 DNA: TGTGCCAGCAGTGACCAGGCCCCAACTAATGAAAAACTGTTTTTT
V gene: TRBV6-5; D gene: NA; J gene: TRBJ1-1; clone size: NA; CDR3 protein: CASGGQTMNTEAFF; CDR3 DNA: TGTGCCAGCGGAGGGCAAACCATGAACACTGAAGCTTTCTTT